The 27 T cell receptor beta chains presented below share a single source sample, sequenced in a study of CD8 T cells in Susac syndrome. The authors reverse transcribed about 0.5 to 1 ug RNA with random hexamers. MiXCR was run by TCRdb on the immunoSEQ multiplex PCR reads, yielding one entry per CDR3 protein. Of 80,000 to 90,000 distinct CDR3 sequences in the sample, just under 95% were seen once. Sequencing used CD8+ T cells from PBMCs. The receptors come from a human donor with Susac syndrome.

The CDR3 coding sequence is TGCGCCAGCAGCCAAGATAGTGGGTTCTACGAGCAGTACTTC. Its protein product is CASSQDSGFYEQYF. V and J are TRBV4-3 and TRBJ2-7; D remains unclear. CDR1 is LGHNA, CDR2 YSLEER, per germline. Trimming took 0 bases from V and 3 from J, leaving 9 bases between them. The CDR3 sequence is 14 residues long.

The chain carries TRBV20-1 and TRBJ2-6; D remains ambiguous. The germline V gene has CDR1 DFQATT and CDR2 SNEGSKA (reference sequence). CDR3 size: 17 residues. Trimming stripped 5 bases from V and 3 bases from J, with 20 bases between. The CDR3 nucleotides read TGCAGTGCTCCCCAGTGGGCAGGAGTAGGTGGGGCCAACGTCCTGACTTTC. It translates to CSAPQWAGVGGANVLTF.

This sequence joins TRBV9 and TRBJ2-5, with TRBD1 matching 12 bases. The CDR3 spans 14 residues. Germline CDR1 is SGDLS and CDR2 is YYNGEE. V lost 8 bases and J lost 5; bases outside the gene matches: 7. As DNA, the CDR3 is TGTGCCAGGCTAGGGGACAGGGGGCCCGAGACCCAGTACTTC. Its translation is CARLGDRGPETQYF.

Only one count was recorded for this clonotype. The chain combines TRBV7-8 with TRBJ1-5; D call uncertain. The CDR3 is 13 residues long. Germline V gives CDR1 SGHVS, CDR2 FQNEAQ. With 1 base removed from V and 6 bases from J, the gap between germline ends came to 7 bases. The CDR3 sequence: CASSLVSGQPQHF. CDR3 nucleotides: TGTGCCAGCAGCTTAGTTTCAGGTCAGCCCCAGCATTTT.

The chain recombines TRBV6-9 with TRBJ1-5; 8 bases agree with TRBD1. This CDR3 has 16 residues. Germline V gene lookup returns CDR1 MNHGY and CDR2 SVAAGI. Trimming removed 10 bases from V and 1 base from J; junction bases left unmatched: 12. Here the CDR3 reads CATCTDRGSSNQPQHF. The DNA of the CDR3 is TGTGCCACGTGCACTGACAGGGGTAGCAGCAATCAGCCCCAGCATTTT.

This sequence joins TRBV3-1 and TRBJ2-5; D gene uncertain. Trimming cost V 0 bases and J 1 base, with 12 bases left between them. Germline V CDR1 and CDR2: LGHDT, YNNKEL (reference sequence). This CDR3 region has 16 residues. The CDR3 DNA sequence: TGTGCCAGCAGCCAAGATGGTCCCAGTCCCCAAGAGACCCAGTACTTC. It is translated as CASSQDGPSPQETQYF.

The chain links TRBV19 to TRBJ2-2; tentatively, D is TRBD2 (6 bases). V was trimmed by 2 bases and J by 1 base, leaving 8 bases between them. The CDR3 is 15 residues long. In germline, CDR1 is LNHDA, CDR2 SQIVND (reference sequence). In nucleotides, the CDR3 is TGTGCCAGTAGTATAATGGGGGGGAACACCGGGGAGCTGTTTTTT. Its translation is CASSIMGGNTGELFF.

The rearrangement joins TRBV30 to TRBJ2-2, with D tentatively TRBD1 (6 bases). Germline V CDR1 and CDR2: GTSNPN, SVGIG (reference sequence). Trimming removed 1 base from V and 4 bases from J, with 10 bases in between. CDR3 length: 14 amino acids. The CDR3 here is CAWSGQASTGELFF. The CDR3 nucleotides read TGTGCCTGGAGTGGACAGGCGAGCACCGGGGAGCTGTTTTTT.

In nucleotides, the CDR3 is TGTGCCACCAGTGATGGAGAGACCCAGTACTTC. Protein sequence: CATSDGETQYF. V gene TRBV24-1 combines with J gene TRBJ2-5; D gene unclear. The germline V and J ends were trimmed by 3 bases and 4 bases, with 2 bases remaining between them. This CDR3 comprises 11 residues. CDR1 KGHDR and CDR2 SFDVKD come from the germline V gene.

CDR3 residues: CATSKLPSGSYSYEQYF. Here the CDR3 DNA reads TGTGCCACCAGCAAGCTACCTAGCGGGAGTTATTCCTACGAGCAGTACTTC. The chain is built from TRBV15 and TRBJ2-7; TRBD2 matches at 10 bases. J lost 1 base, V lost 4 bases, and 10 bases had no gene match. Germline-derived CDR1 and CDR2 are LNHNV and YYDKDF (reference sequence). The CDR3 sequence is 17 residues long.

This clonotype came up once. This chain uses TRBV19 with TRBJ2-1, with 7 bases identical to TRBD2. V lost 5 bases and J lost 6; bases outside the gene matches: 4. Germline V CDR1 and CDR2: LNHDA, SQIVND (reference sequence). This CDR3 contains 13 residues. Here the CDR3 reads CASSWASGNEQFF. Written as DNA, the CDR3 is TGTGCCAGTAGTTGGGCTAGCGGCAATGAGCAGTTCTTC.

This clonotype occurred a few times. CDR3 loop: CASSLGGSGNEQFF. The DNA of the CDR3 is TGTGCCAGCAGTTTAGGCGGGAGCGGCAATGAGCAGTTCTTC. The V and J genes are TRBV27 and TRBJ2-1, with 7 bases fitting TRBD2. Germline CDR1 reads MNHEY; CDR2 reads SMNVEV (reference sequence). This CDR3 contains 14 residues. V shed 2 bases and J 6 bases; nucleotides not matched to a gene: 4.

The chain employs TRBV7-2 and TRBJ2-7; D unclear. Germline V gene lookup returns CDR1 SGHTA and CDR2 FQGNSA. The CDR3 covers 14 residues. The V and J ends lost 3 bases and 0 bases respectively, with 9 bases between them. The CDR3: CASSFSAGSYEQYF. The CDR3 nucleotides are TGTGCCAGCAGCTTCTCAGCAGGCTCCTACGAGCAGTACTTC.

The chain carries TRBV6-5 and TRBJ2-7; 9 bases line up with TRBD2. The CDR3 has 15 residues. Germline V gene sequence: CDR1 MNHEY, CDR2 SVGAGI. The ends lost 0 bases at V and 3 bases at J; junction bases unmatched: 3. The CDR3 loop is CASSYSVTSGYEQYF. DNA of the CDR3: TGTGCCAGCAGTTACTCTGTGACTAGCGGCTACGAGCAGTACTTC.

V gene TRBV5-6 combines with J gene TRBJ2-2; D uncertain. The V and J ends lost 3 bases and 9 bases respectively, with 12 bases between them. This CDR3 has 13 amino acids. The germline V gene has CDR1 SGHDT and CDR2 YYEEEE. CDR3 protein: CASSSVGFRELFF. CDR3 coding DNA: TGTGCCAGCAGCTCTGTAGGTTTCCGGGAGCTGTTTTTT.

V and J are TRBV19 and TRBJ1-2; perhaps TRBD1 as D (6 bases). Between the trimmed V and J ends, which lost 3 bases and 6 bases, there was a span of 11 bases. Germline-derived CDR1 and CDR2 are LNHDA and SQIVND (reference sequence). The CDR3 runs 13 residues. CDR3 loop: CASSMSGDNGYTF. The CDR3 DNA reads as TGTGCCAGTAGTATGTCAGGGGATAATGGCTACACCTTC.

The V and J genes are TRBV7-2 and TRBJ2-7; TRBD2 is a possible D gene (6 bases). CDR3 length: 14 amino acids. V gave up 1 base and J gave up 2 bases, with 9 bases separating them. Germline V gene sequence: CDR1 SGHTA, CDR2 FQGNSA. The DNA for the CDR3 is TGTGCCAGCAGCTTAGGGGACTCTACCTACGAGCAGTACTTC. This encodes CASSLGDSTYEQYF.

The rearrangement uses TRBV29-1 and TRBJ2-7, with D perhaps TRBD1 or TRBD2 (5 bases each). CDR1 SQVTM and CDR2 ANQGSEA come from the germline V gene. V dropped 4 bases and J dropped 3 bases, with 13 bases sitting between them. The CDR3 is 13 residues long. The CDR3 loop reads CSVAGTGFYEQYF. The CDR3 nucleotides read TGCAGCGTTGCGGGGACCGGATTCTACGAGCAGTACTTC.

V usage is TRBV7-2 and J usage is TRBJ2-5; possibly TRBD2 for D (7 bases). Germline V gives CDR1 SGHTA, CDR2 FQGNSA. Trimming cost V 1 base and J 0 bases, with 9 bases left between them. The CDR3 spans 15 residues. CDR3 DNA: TGTGCCAGCAGCTTAGGGGGGGGCTACCAAGAGACCCAGTACTTC. Protein: CASSLGGGYQETQYF.

This sequence joins TRBV20-1 and TRBJ1-5; a possible D gene is TRBD1 (5 bases). V was clipped by 2 bases and J by 5 bases, with 16 bases between them. The CDR3 sequence is 15 residues long. Per germline, CDR1 DFQATT and CDR2 SNEGSKA (reference sequence). The CDR3 protein is CSARIGRVEYQPQHF. The CDR3 region has the DNA TGCAGTGCTAGAATCGGCAGGGTCGAGTATCAGCCCCAGCATTTT.

The chain carries TRBV27 and TRBJ2-7; the match to TRBD2 covers 8 bases. Germline CDR1 reads MNHEY; CDR2 reads SMNVEV (reference sequence). With V trimmed by 6 bases and J by 5 bases, 12 bases remained unmatched. The CDR3 is 15 amino acids. The CDR3 region is CASSDVLAGNNEQYF. CDR3 nucleotides: TGTGCCAGCAGCGATGTATTAGCGGGAAACAACGAGCAGTACTTC.

The chain has TRBV4-1 and TRBJ2-1, with TRBD2 matching 11 bases. The CDR3 covers 17 residues. The V gene's germline CDR1 is MGHRA and CDR2 YSYEKL. The ends lost 3 bases at V and 6 bases at J; junction bases unmatched: 10. The DNA for the CDR3 is TGCGCCAGCAGCCACCCAAAGGAACTAGCGGGAGTCAATGAGCAGTTCTTC. Translation: CASSHPKELAGVNEQFF.

V and J are TRBV20-1 and TRBJ2-1, with TRBD1 as a possible D gene (6 bases). CDR1 and CDR2 from the germline V gene are DFQATT and SNEGSKA (reference sequence). V was trimmed by 3 bases and J by 0 bases, leaving 15 bases between them. This CDR3 is 16 amino acids long. The CDR3 loop is CSARSGGASSYNEQFF. The CDR3 nucleotides are TGCAGTGCTAGGAGTGGGGGCGCGAGCTCCTACAATGAGCAGTTCTTC.

This chain connects TRBV9 to TRBJ2-7; 9 nucleotides agree with TRBD2. Trimming took 3 bases from V and 5 from J; bases not matched to a gene: 6. The CDR3 spans 14 residues. Germline lookup yields CDR1 SGDLS and CDR2 YYNGEE. In DNA form, the CDR3 reads TGTGCCAGCAGCGCCGGGACTAGCAACCACGAGCAGTACTTC. This gives the protein CASSAGTSNHEQYF.

The J gene is TRBJ2-5, the V gene TRBV27; maybe TRBD1 (6 bases). Germline loops: CDR1 MNHEY, CDR2 SMNVEV (reference sequence). This CDR3 comprises 14 residues. Trimming took 3 bases from V and 4 from J, leaving 12 bases between them. The CDR3 sequence is CASSLLRGSETQYF. In DNA, the CDR3 is TGTGCCAGCAGTTTGCTCAGGGGTTCAGAGACCCAGTACTTC.

The chain has TRBV15 and TRBJ2-7, with D perhaps TRBD1 or TRBD2 (8 bases each). Germline loops: CDR1 LNHNV, CDR2 YYDKDF (reference sequence). V lost 9 bases and J 4 bases, leaving 28 bases between the germline ends. The CDR3 sequence is 17 residues long. The CDR3 here is CATPGQDGSGNRYEQYF. In DNA form, the CDR3 reads TGTGCCACACCGGGACAGGACGGTAGCGGGAATAGGTACGAGCAGTACTTC.

This clonotype showed up just once. The V gene is TRBV20-1, the J gene TRBJ1-4; TRBD1 matches 8 bases. V lost 3 bases and J lost 4; bases outside the gene matches: 7. The CDR3 is 15 residues long. CDR1 and CDR2 (germline): DFQATT, SNEGSKA (reference sequence). The CDR3, as DNA: TGCAGTGCTAGCTCAGACAGGGGTTATAATGAAAAACTGTTTTTT. The encoded protein is CSASSDRGYNEKLFF.